The text below deals with one T cell receptor (beta chain). The data are from a study of T cell responses to AZD1222 COVID-19 vaccine. With 3 bases removed from V and 5 bases from J, the gap between germline ends came to 10 bases. The CDR3 is 13 residues long. The germline CDR1 and CDR2 sequences are MGHDK and SYGVNS. Repertoires were generated with immunoSEQ multiplex PCR, while TCRdb's copy carries only in-frame clones and drops some. Found here are about 56,000 clones, 86% of them singletons; the top ten hold less than 9%. The gene calls are TRBV25-1 and TRBJ2-5, with D perhaps TRBD2 (6 bases). This TCR was sampled from an adult who received the AZD1222 COVID-19 vaccine. The source material was peripheral blood, sampled 28 days after the second AZD1222 dose. CDR3 sequence reads: CASSDAGRETQYF. In nucleotides, the CDR3 is TGTGCCAGCAGTGATGCGGGACGGGAGACCCAGTACTTC.